The rows below give T cell receptor beta chains drawn from one sample of a study of T cells after yellow fever vaccination. MiXCR, run by TCRdb on the 5' RACE reads, gives a single entry per CDR3 protein. Of roughly 300,000 distinct CDR3 sequences in the sample, 6.8% are singletons; the top ten hold roughly a sixth. Sequencing was performed on PBMCs, taken 45 days after the first yellow fever vaccination. The receptors here all came from a man aged 18-30 years who received the YFV17D yellow fever vaccine. Both conserved end residues are part of each CDR3. The order of the fields is clone size, D gene, V gene, J gene, CDR3 protein, CDR3 DNA. A D gene is named only where the DNA matches it firmly. A row's size may be missing; if present it is once, few, many or a size class.

clone size: -; D gene: TRBD1; V gene: TRBV6-5; J gene: TRBJ1-1; CDR3 protein: CASSYEGTGPLF; CDR3 DNA: TGTGCCAGCAGTTACGAGGGGACAGGGCCGCTCTTT
clone size: few; D gene: TRBD2; V gene: TRBV2; J gene: TRBJ2-1; CDR3 protein: CASSEDPAGAFF; CDR3 DNA: TGTGCCAGCAGTGAAGACCCAGCGGGGGCCTTCTTC
clone size: many; D gene: TRBD2; V gene: TRBV5-6; J gene: TRBJ2-3; CDR3 protein: CASSPSGGRDTDTQYF; CDR3 DNA: TGTGCCAGCAGCCCTAGCGGGGGGCGGGACACAGATACGCAGTATTTT
clone size: -; D gene: TRBD1; V gene: TRBV20-1; J gene: TRBJ2-4; CDR3 protein: CSAIAGGWAKNIQYF; CDR3 DNA: TGCAGTGCTATCGCAGGGGGTTGGGCCAAAAACATTCAGTACTTC
clone size: -; D gene: TRBD1; V gene: TRBV7-9; J gene: TRBJ2-3; CDR3 protein: CASSHGTGERVTQYF; CDR3 DNA: TGTGCCAGCAGCCACGGGACAGGGGAGAGAGTTACGCAGTATTTT
clone size: -; D gene: -; V gene: TRBV5-1; J gene: TRBJ2-5; CDR3 protein: CASSSQQETQYF; CDR3 DNA: TGCGCCAGCAGCTCCCAACAAGAGACCCAGTACTTC
clone size: -; D gene: -; V gene: TRBV7-9; J gene: TRBJ2-5; CDR3 protein: CASSLMRSGRGETQYF; CDR3 DNA: TGTGCCAGCAGCTTAATGAGAAGCGGACGAGGGGAGACCCAGTACTTC
clone size: many; D gene: TRBD2; V gene: TRBV12-3/TRBV12-4; J gene: TRBJ2-7; CDR3 protein: CASSPGTKDYEQYF; CDR3 DNA: TGTGCCAGCAGTCCCGGGACTAAAGACTACGAGCAGTACTTC
clone size: few; D gene: -; V gene: TRBV7-9; J gene: TRBJ2-7; CDR3 protein: CASSINYEQYF; CDR3 DNA: TGTGCCAGCAGCATAAATTACGAGCAGTACTTC
clone size: -; D gene: -; V gene: TRBV5-1; J gene: TRBJ1-1; CDR3 protein: CASSFSGTANTEAFF; CDR3 DNA: TGCGCCAGCAGCTTCTCCGGGACCGCGAACACTGAAGCTTTCTTT
clone size: -; D gene: TRBD2; V gene: TRBV5-4; J gene: TRBJ2-1; CDR3 protein: CASSLTSGGFNEQFF; CDR3 DNA: TGTGCCAGCAGCCTGACTAGCGGGGGTTTCAATGAGCAGTTCTTC
clone size: many; D gene: -; V gene: TRBV24-1; J gene: TRBJ2-3; CDR3 protein: CATSDLSQGDTQYF; CDR3 DNA: TGTGCCACCAGTGATCTAAGCCAAGGGGATACGCAGTATTTT
clone size: many; D gene: -; V gene: TRBV5-1; J gene: TRBJ2-7; CDR3 protein: CATSRDMGAYEQYF; CDR3 DNA: TGCGCCACCAGCCGGGACATGGGGGCCTACGAGCAGTACTTC
clone size: -; D gene: -; V gene: TRBV7-2; J gene: TRBJ2-1; CDR3 protein: CASSLEPRQPYNEQFF; CDR3 DNA: TGTGCCAGCAGCTTAGAACCCAGGCAGCCCTACAATGAGCAGTTCTTC
clone size: few; D gene: -; V gene: TRBV5-1; J gene: TRBJ2-5; CDR3 protein: CASYGSKETQYF; CDR3 DNA: TGCGCCAGCTACGGTTCCAAAGAGACCCAGTACTTC
clone size: -; D gene: TRBD1; V gene: TRBV9; J gene: TRBJ1-1; CDR3 protein: CASSGQGRGEAFF; CDR3 DNA: TGTGCCAGCAGCGGACAGGGTCGGGGTGAAGCTTTCTTT
clone size: -; D gene: -; V gene: TRBV5-6; J gene: TRBJ1-2; CDR3 protein: CASSDLGRVGYTF; CDR3 DNA: TGTGCCAGCAGCGATCTAGGACGGGTTGGCTACACCTTC
clone size: many; D gene: TRBD2; V gene: TRBV12-3/TRBV12-4; J gene: TRBJ2-1; CDR3 protein: CASSTSGGPENEQFF; CDR3 DNA: TGTGCCAGCAGTACTAGCGGGGGGCCGGAGAATGAGCAGTTCTTC
clone size: -; D gene: TRBD2; V gene: TRBV12-3/TRBV12-4; J gene: TRBJ2-2; CDR3 protein: CAISLYGWEGTNTGELFF; CDR3 DNA: TGTGCCATCAGTTTATATGGCTGGGAGGGCACGAACACCGGGGAGCTGTTTTTT
clone size: -; D gene: -; V gene: TRBV5-6; J gene: TRBJ1-6; CDR3 protein: CASSRRRGVRPLHF; CDR3 DNA: TGTGCCAGCAGCAGACGACGGGGGGTTCGACCCCTCCACTTT
clone size: -; D gene: TRBD2; V gene: TRBV7-2; J gene: TRBJ2-5; CDR3 protein: CASSFGGGLETQYF; CDR3 DNA: TGTGCCAGCAGCTTCGGCGGGGGGTTGGAGACCCAGTACTTC